A selection of T cell receptor beta chains follows, all from one sample in a study of T-cell memory formation after mild COVID-19. Via MiXCR, TCRdb re-called the 5' RACE reads, giving one row per CDR3 protein. The sample includes about 210,000 distinct CDR3 sequences, over 9.5% seen only once; the top ten take around 3.3%. The specimen sequenced was PBMCs or a T cell subset sorted from them (not recorded which). The receptors here all came from a man younger than 35 who had mild COVID-19 (a few samples of this study predate the infection). Cell type and time point are not known. CDR3s include the opening cysteine and the closing phenylalanine or tryptophan. Fields, in order: D gene, clone size, V gene, J gene, CDR3 DNA, CDR3 protein. A D gene is named only where the DNA matches it firmly. Part of the rows lack a size; the others show once, few, many or a class for expanded clones.

TRBD2	.	TRBV5-1	TRBJ2-3	TGCGCCAGCAGCCTACGCCTGACTAGCGGGGGGTCAGATACGCAGTATTTT	CASSLRLTSGGSDTQYF
.	few	TRBV7-3	TRBJ2-1	TGTGCCAGCAGCTTAACGCTAGGTGTTAAAAGTGAGCAGTTCTTC	CASSLTLGVKSEQFF
TRBD1	many	TRBV2	TRBJ1-5	TGTGCCAGCAGTGAATGGGAGACAGGGGCCTCTACCCAGCATTTT	CASSEWETGASTQHF
.	few	TRBV25-1	TRBJ2-7	TGTGCCAGCAGTGGGAGTTACGAGCAGTACTTC	CASSGSYEQYF
TRBD1	.	TRBV3-1	TRBJ1-6	TGTGCCAGCAGCCAACAGGGACAGGCTAATTCACCCCTCCACTTT	CASSQQGQANSPLHF
TRBD2	.	TRBV20-1	TRBJ2-1	TGCAGTAGTAGTAGCGGGAGCTACAATGAGCAGTTCTTC	CSSSSGSYNEQFF
.	few	TRBV11-1	TRBJ1-1	TGTGCCAGCAGCTTAGATAGAGGGGGAATCGTGAACACTGAAGCTTTCTTT	CASSLDRGGIVNTEAFF
.	few	TRBV12-3/TRBV12-4	TRBJ1-4	TGTGCCAGCCGTCGCGGGTCGCATGAAAAACTGTTTTTT	CASRRGSHEKLFF
TRBD2	few	TRBV5-1	TRBJ2-2	TGCGCCAGCAGCTTGGTGATAGCGGGGGTAACCGGGGAGCTGTTTTTT	CASSLVIAGVTGELFF
.	few	TRBV12-3/TRBV12-4	TRBJ1-1	TGTGCCAGCAGTCTTATGACCCGCACTGAAGCTTTCTTT	CASSLMTRTEAFF
TRBD2	.	TRBV7-2	TRBJ2-1	TGTGCCAGCAGCCCGGGGACTAGCGGGGGGGCTTACAATGAGCAGTTCTTC	CASSPGTSGGAYNEQFF
.	.	TRBV6-6	TRBJ1-1	TGTGCCAGCAGTTACTCCCCTGAAGCTTTCTTT	CASSYSPEAFF
TRBD1	few	TRBV7-6	TRBJ1-4	TGTGCCAGCAGCTTCGGGACAGACCCTAATGAAAAACTGTTTTTT	CASSFGTDPNEKLFF
TRBD1	few	TRBV18	TRBJ1-2	TGTGCCAGCTCACAAGACAGGGGAACCTATGGCTACACCTTC	CASSQDRGTYGYTF
.	few	TRBV20-1	TRBJ1-6	TGCAGTGCCTCGGTTCAGTTGGGGGATTCACCCCTCCACTTT	CSASVQLGDSPLHF
.	many	TRBV7-3	TRBJ2-3	TGTGCCAGCAGCTTAAGCTTAGGCACAGATACGCAGTATTTT	CASSLSLGTDTQYF
.	.	TRBV12-3/TRBV12-4	TRBJ1-3	TGTGCCAGCAGTGACAGGCGCTCTGGAAACACCATATATTTT	CASSDRRSGNTIYF
.	.	TRBV15	TRBJ1-1	TGTGCCACCAGCAGAGGGACAGTGAACCCTGAAGCTTTCTTT	CATSRGTVNPEAFF
TRBD2	.	TRBV20-1	TRBJ2-1	TGCAGCACCGTAGCGGGGGGGCCGAATGAGCAGTTCTTC	CSTVAGGPNEQFF
.	few	TRBV7-9	TRBJ1-1	TGTGCCAGCAGCTTAGTCGGAGGGAACGTGCCCACTGAAGCTTTCTTT	CASSLVGGNVPTEAFF
.	many	TRBV10-3	TRBJ2-1	TGTGCCATCGGGGGGTCGGACAGGCTCAATGAGCAGTTCTTC	CAIGGSDRLNEQFF
TRBD1	many	TRBV7-3	TRBJ2-2	TGTGCCAGCAGCTCGACAGGGGCCGGGGAGCTGTTTTTT	CASSSTGAGELFF
.	.	TRBV5-1	TRBJ2-7	TGCGCCAGCAGCCTAGAGGGGGCCTACGAGCAGTACTTC	CASSLEGAYEQYF
.	few	TRBV4-3	TRBJ1-6	TGCGCCAGCAGCCCATTTTGGACTTCGAATTCACCCCTCCACTTT	CASSPFWTSNSPLHF
.	many	TRBV7-3	TRBJ2-5	TGTGCCAGCAGCCCGCGCGTAGGCGGAACCCAAGAGACCCAGTACTTC	CASSPRVGGTQETQYF
TRBD2	few	TRBV11-2	TRBJ2-3	TGTGCCAGCACCAGGGCCCTCCTAGCGGGGGGCACAGATACGCAGTATTTT	CASTRALLAGGTDTQYF
TRBD1	.	TRBV6-5	TRBJ2-7	TGTGCCAGCAGTTACCGGACAGGAGCCTACGAGCAGTACTTC	CASSYRTGAYEQYF